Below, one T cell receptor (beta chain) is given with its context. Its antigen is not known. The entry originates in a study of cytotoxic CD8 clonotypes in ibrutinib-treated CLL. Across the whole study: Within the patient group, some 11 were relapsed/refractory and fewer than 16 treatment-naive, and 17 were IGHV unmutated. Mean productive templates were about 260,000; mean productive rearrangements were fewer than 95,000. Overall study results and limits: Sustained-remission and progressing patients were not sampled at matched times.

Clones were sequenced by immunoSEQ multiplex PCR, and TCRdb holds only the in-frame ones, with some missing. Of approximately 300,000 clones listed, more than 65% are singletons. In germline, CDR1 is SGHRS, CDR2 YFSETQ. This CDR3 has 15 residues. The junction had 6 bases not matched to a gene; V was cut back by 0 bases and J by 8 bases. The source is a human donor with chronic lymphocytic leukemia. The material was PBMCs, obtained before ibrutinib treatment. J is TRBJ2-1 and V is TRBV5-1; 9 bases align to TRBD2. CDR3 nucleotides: TGCGCCAGCAGCTTGGTTGGGACTAGCCCCGATGAGCAGTTCTTC. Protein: CASSLVGTSPDEQFF.